This T cell receptor (beta chain) is from a study of cytomegalovirus exposure and HLA in healthy donors (dated by TCRdb to the late 2010s). About the study as a whole: In an earlier analysis of about 560 of the donors, 276 Gb of sequence data and about 110 million unique TCR beta sequences from roughly 190 million T cells were reported. About 280 gigabases of sequencing data and approximately 85 million unique TCR sequences were included in an early release covering 550 to 650 HLA-typed donors. Among the roughly 410 genotyped donors, 75% to 90% belonged to the genetic ancestry cluster associated with self-reported Caucasian donors. The study aimed to test whether signatures of past pathogen exposure could be identified by cataloging public T cell receptors. Using immunosequencing, the study profiled T cell repertoires from around 670 subjects and related those repertoires to cytomegalovirus serostatus. Along with the roughly 670-subject first cohort, a separate validation cohort of over a hundred different subjects was used. The study combined high-throughput TCR immunosequencing, statistical association of individual TCRs with disease status, and machine learning to predict cytomegalovirus infection status. To study patterns of TCR occurrence, a later analysis re-analyzed previously published TCR beta repertoires from around 660 donors and added high-resolution HLA genotyping. Rather than drawing on any new phenotypic data, the later analysis identified candidate immune exposures from TCR beta sequences and the way those sequences occurred across donors. In an earlier analysis of roughly 540 of the donors, high-throughput TCR beta sequencing was used to judge whether each TCR beta V gene segment behaved as functional or pseudogenic. Alongside the repertoire data, information on donor age, sex, ethnicity and CMV serostatus was compiled. In a later genetic analysis, genome-wide SNP genotypes for about 55% of the roughly 700 donors were used, and that subset was treated as a discovery cohort. All discovery cohort repertoires had been generated on a single sequencing platform. HLA typing covered class I and class II loci at four-digit resolution. Typing coverage varied by locus: 629-630 donors for A, B, C, DRB1 and DQB1; some 520 for DQA1; about 590 for DPA1; roughly 450 for DPB1. Because of strong linkage in the cohort, roughly five DR-DQ haplotypes were treated as single units for association and clustering. On average, roughly 240,000 unique TCR beta nucleotide sequences were sequenced per donor among several hundred genotyped donors of the cohort, with around 19% of those sequences being non-productive.

The cohort comprised some 700 healthy bone marrow donors. Cohort members were all nominally healthy when sampled, although unrecorded immune exposures were likely present. The donor was CMV seropositive and was included in the group of 300 or so seropositive cohort members. Every donor gave a peripheral blood sample, and the peripheral blood mononuclear cells from that sample were used for TCR beta sequencing. Genomic DNA extraction from the blood cell samples was performed with the Qiagen DNeasy Blood Extraction Kit. Receptors were amplified or captured by the immunoSEQ multiplex PCR assay. For the multiplex PCR, a mixture combining 60 forward primers for TCR Vbeta segments and 13 reverse primers for TCR Jbeta segments was used. A multiplex PCR assay on genomic DNA amplified the CDR3 region of rearranged TCR beta genes. On the Illumina HiSeq System, the amplified TCR beta libraries were sequenced as 87-base-pair reads. In the source study's methods: In a later analysis, some 80 million unique TCR beta chains were counted across the 500 to 700 repertoires, and roughly 10 million of these chains were shared by at least two donors. A nearest-neighbor algorithm error-corrected the raw reads and collapsed the reads into unique sequences, merging closely related sequences to remove PCR and sequencing errors. CDR3 sequences were aligned to IMGT reference sequences to assign V, D and J gene segments. For a sequence to be retained, a match of at least six nucleotides was required to both a V gene segment and a J gene segment. A rearrangement was called productive if the CDR3 had no stop codons and remained in frame with V and J, and every other rearrangement was called non-productive. CDR3 was defined according to IMGT convention as the region running from the second conserved V-encoded cysteine to the conserved J-encoded phenylalanine. In an earlier analysis of around 600 of the donors, sequences lacking an unambiguous match to a single V gene segment were excluded. An earlier analysis of approximately 590 of the donors classified V segments as functional when productive rearrangements were above 56.7% and as segregating when the standard deviation between donors was above 5%. A statistical classification framework was built for diagnosing cytomegalovirus status from the catalog of TCR beta chain sequences. V and J gene assignment, in a later analysis, came from comparing TCR nucleotide sequences with IMGT/GENE-DB human TR gene sequences. Using the TCRdist pipeline, a later analysis assigned CDR3 sequences along with most-parsimonious VDJ recombination scenarios. In a later analysis, every TCR beta chain was defined by the combination of its CDR3 amino acid sequence and its V-gene family, and reads without a unique V-gene family were dropped. In a later analysis, a few hundred highly shared, low-generation-probability nucleotide sequences were removed to address suspected cross-contamination and a sequencing artifact. In a later analysis, a clonal expansion index for each public chain was calculated from normalized within-repertoire ranks of inferred template counts. In a later analysis, generation probabilities were computed with a VDJ recombination model fitted to out-of-frame rearrangements, and the resulting probabilities were checked against IGoR. In a later analysis, hypergeometric tests were used to score TCR-TCR, TCR-HLA and TCR-CMV co-occurrence, with a repertoire-size bias correction applied to TCR pairs. In a later analysis, false discovery rates were estimated by permuting HLA or CMV assignments 20 times. In a later analysis, co-occurring TCRs were grouped using DBSCAN, and TCRdist sequence similarity was added for clustering within HLA-allele-positive subsets. Co-occurrence clustering excluded repertoires with fewer than 30,000 or more than 120,000 public chains, plus five with anomalous nucleotide sharing. TCRdb provides this immuneACCESS table in a form limited to in-frame rearrangements. Some clones are lacking; in checked studies, under half of them reflect an unresolved V gene, and why the rest are absent is not known. That table gives V, J and clone size, and the DNA gave D and trimming. This sample holds 100,000 or so clones; roughly 82% were observed only once. The ten top clones hold 3% to 4% of the sample.

The study at large found these results: A group of highly shared sequence variants was considered likely to be a technical artifact of the sequencing pipeline. At a false discovery rate of 0.05, a later analysis linked about 16,000 TCR beta sequences to specific HLA alleles. Most TCR sequences were observed very rarely across donors, whereas some public TCRs were present in many individuals. Roughly uniform sequencing depth across donors was assumed in presence/absence analyses, although this assumption may not hold. Linkage disequilibrium might explain the correlated functional status among segregating V segments, but an unknown experimental factor could not be ruled out. A later analysis found that most CMV-associated TCR beta chains appeared HLA-restricted, with HLA associations seemingly driven largely by CMV exposure. Compared with the approximately 670-donor mean, donors in an Asian-associated ancestry cluster had fewer N-insertions in productive TCRs, according to a later genetic analysis. According to a later analysis, parvovirus B19, influenza, CMV and Epstein-Barr virus appeared linked to several top co-occurrence clusters. The classifier was reported to diagnose cytomegalovirus status with high specificity and sensitivity in both the original cohort and the validation cohort. The earlier analysis of about 600 of the donors excluded roughly 17 rarely observed V segments, including chromosome 9 orphons, because counts were too low. In this cohort, only TCR beta chains were sequenced, and detectable features were limited by the absence of alpha or paired-chain data. The authors suggested that the approach could potentially be generalized to other disease states and immunological phenotypes. A further reported finding was that TCR beta sequences accurately predicted the HLA-A and HLA-B alleles for most subjects in the first cohort. A later genetic analysis associated a missense DCLRE1C variant with V-gene and J-gene trimming of TCR beta chains, and an independent cohort replicated the association. Assigning TCR associations to individual alleles was difficult when HLA alleles, especially DR and DQ, strongly co-occurred. Because some donors lacked HLA typing at each locus, the association tests relied only on the typed subset. In a later analysis, TCR association rates were found to vary across HLA loci, with the most associated TCRs seen for DRB1 alleles and the fewest for HLA-C alleles. In the study, around 160 TCR beta chains were listed as associated with cytomegalovirus. A later analysis found that HLA-associated TCR beta chains were more clonally expanded and had lower generation probabilities than equally common non-associated chains. Because the 87-base-pair reads could not distinguish some IMGT-functional V segments, including TRBV6-2 and TRBV6-3, those segments were excluded. Broadly in line with IMGT annotations, most TCR beta V segments showed up in productive rearrangements about 90% or about 30% of the time in an earlier analysis of about 500 of the donors. Three of the identified cytomegalovirus-associated TCR beta chains were confirmed in vitro to be specific for cytomegalovirus antigens. CMV serostatus was the only immune exposure information available for the cohort.

Regarding this clone: What antigen it recognizes has not been identified. Per-nucleotide qualities are absent, and no much larger clonotype sits a single base away.

Taken from the germline V gene, the CDR1 and CDR2 loops are KGHSH and LQKENI. Between the V and J ends, shortened by 3 bases and 0 bases respectively, the junction contains 6 bases. The CDR3 starts with the cysteine, ends with the phenylalanine, and has 14 residues. Of all the DNA, just the CDR3 is kept, 42 bases in frame from base 1. This receptor was obtained from a man in his thirties or forties in good health and CMV-seropositive. Sequencing was carried out using PBMCs. The receptor chain draws on TRBV18 and TRBJ1-3; the D gene cannot be resolved reliably. The bases are TGTGCCAGCTCACCGAACAACTCTGGAAACACCATATATTTT. This translates into CASSPNNSGNTIYF.